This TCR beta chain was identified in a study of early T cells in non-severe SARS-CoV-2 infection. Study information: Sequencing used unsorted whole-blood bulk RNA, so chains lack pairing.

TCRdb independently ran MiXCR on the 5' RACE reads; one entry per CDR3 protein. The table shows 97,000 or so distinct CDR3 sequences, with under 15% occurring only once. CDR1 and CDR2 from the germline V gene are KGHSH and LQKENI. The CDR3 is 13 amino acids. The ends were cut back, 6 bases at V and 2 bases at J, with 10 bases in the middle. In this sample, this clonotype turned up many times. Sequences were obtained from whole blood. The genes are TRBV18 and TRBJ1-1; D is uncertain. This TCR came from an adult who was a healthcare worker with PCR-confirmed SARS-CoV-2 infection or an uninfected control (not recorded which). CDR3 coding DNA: TGTGCCAGCTCTAAGCCACCAAACACTGAAGCTTTCTTT. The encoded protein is CASSKPPNTEAFF. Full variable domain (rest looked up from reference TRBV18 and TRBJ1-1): NAGVMQNPRHLVRRRGQEARLRCSPMKGHSHVYWYRQLPEEGLKFMVYLQKENIIDESGMPKERFSAEFPKEGPSILRIQQVVRGDSAAYFCASSKPPNTEAFFGQGTRLTVV.